This passage covers 30 T cell receptor beta chains from one sample sequenced in a study of blood T cell repertoires in COVID-19 (dated by TCRdb to 2018 to 2020). Library construction relied on the immunoSEQ multiplex PCR assay. In its TCRdb copy, this immuneACCESS table keeps in-frame sequences only and misses some clones. Where compared with another copy, unresolved V genes explain less than half of these, and the others have no known cause. The sample data list about 270,000 clones, and 85% to 90% of these were observed just once. The biggest ten clones account for roughly 3.9% of the sample. Sequenced material: PBMCs or T cells enriched from blood (not recorded which). The origin of the receptors is a woman aged 30 to 39 with acute COVID-19.

V is TRBV9 and J is TRBJ1-3, with a weak D call TRBD1 (6 bases). The CDR3 extends over 15 amino acids. From germline, CDR1 is SGDLS and CDR2 YYNGEE. The ends were cut back, 6 bases at V and 2 bases at J, with 15 bases in the middle. In nucleotides, the CDR3 is TGTGCCAGCAACCAGGACAGCGTCACTGGAAACACCATATATTTT. Amino acid sequence: CASNQDSVTGNTIYF.

The V and J genes are TRBV30 and TRBJ2-5, with unresolved D. The CDR3 contains 14 residues. Trimming removed 0 bases from V and 1 base from J, with 9 bases in between. CDR1 is GTSNPN and CDR2 is SVGIG in the germline V gene (reference sequence). The CDR3 sequence: CAWSVGAAQETQYF. The CDR3 nucleotides are TGTGCCTGGAGTGTAGGTGCGGCCCAAGAGACCCAGTACTTC. Full variable domain (outside the CDR3, taken from reference TRBV30 and TRBJ2-5): SQTIHQWPATLVQPVGSPLSLECTVEGTSNPNLYWYRQAAGRGLQLLFYSVGIGQISSEVPQNLSASRPQDRQFILSSKKLLLSDSGFYLCAWSVGAAQETQYFGPGTRLLVL.

V gene TRBV6-5 combines with J gene TRBJ1-5; 7 nucleotides align to TRBD1. Germline CDR1 MNHEY, CDR2 SVGAGI. Trimming at V came to 5 bases and at J to 1 base, leaving 2 bases not matched to a gene. The CDR3 sequence is 14 residues long. The DNA of the CDR3 is TGTGCCAGCAGTCAGGGGGAAAGCAATCAGCCCCAGCATTTT. Translated, it gives CASSQGESNQPQHF.

The chain joins TRBV28 to TRBJ2-5; D unresolved. Germline V gene lookup returns CDR1 MDHEN and CDR2 SYDVKM. V dropped 7 bases and J dropped 5 bases, with 17 bases sitting between them. The CDR3 sequence is 14 residues long. CDR3 nucleotide sequence: TGTGCCAGCACCGTTGCCGGGTCGCCGGAGACCCAGTACTTC. It is translated as CASTVAGSPETQYF.

The rearrangement uses TRBV28 and TRBJ2-1, with D perhaps matching TRBD1 (6 bases). This CDR3 is built from 14 residues. Trimming cost V 8 bases and J 5 bases, with 16 bases left between them. CDR1 is MDHEN, CDR2 SYDVKM, per germline. The CDR3 here is CASAWQGSDNEQFF. The CDR3 DNA follows: TGTGCCAGCGCATGGCAGGGGTCAGACAATGAGCAGTTCTTC. Variable domain in full (rest from reference TRBV28 and TRBJ2-1): DVKVTQSSRYLVKRTGEKVFLECVQDMDHENMFWYRQDPGLGLRLIYFSYDVKMKEKGDIPEGYSVSREKKERFSLILESASTNQTSMYLCASAWQGSDNEQFFGPGTRLTVL.

The CDR3 sequence: CASSSRDRGLLEQYF. The CDR3 DNA follows: TGTGCCAGCAGTTCCCGGGACAGGGGGCTCCTCGAGCAGTACTTC. V gene TRBV5-4 combines with J gene TRBJ2-7; 12 nucleotides match TRBD1. In germline, CDR1 is SGHNT, CDR2 YYREEE (reference sequence). The CDR3 extends over 15 amino acids. Trimming removed 5 bases from V and 6 bases from J; junction bases left unmatched: 9.

The V gene is TRBV7-6, the J gene TRBJ2-3; a weak D match, TRBD2 (6 bases). CDR1 is SGHVS, CDR2 FNYEAQ, per germline. This CDR3 has 14 residues. V was shortened by 5 bases and J by 4 bases, with 13 bases between the two germline ends. The CDR3 loop reads CASSHRELADTQYF. In DNA form, the CDR3 reads TGTGCCAGCAGCCACCGGGAGCTAGCAGATACGCAGTATTTT.

The chain recombines TRBV29-1 with TRBJ2-1; D is perhaps TRBD1 (5 bases). The CDR3 has 14 amino acids. Germline V lookup: CDR1 SQVTM, CDR2 ANQGSEA. V shed 6 bases and J shed 5 bases, with 17 bases lying between them. The DNA of the CDR3 is TGCAGCGTCGGACACTTAGATGGGGACAATGAGCAGTTCTTC. Protein: CSVGHLDGDNEQFF.

V gene TRBV24-1 combines with J gene TRBJ2-2; D call uncertain. Per the germline V gene, CDR1 is KGHDR and CDR2 is SFDVKD. Trimming left V 1 base short and J 4 bases short, with 12 bases between. The CDR3 extends over 16 amino acids. CDR3 region: CATSDFRGGSTGELFF. Here the CDR3 DNA reads TGTGCCACCAGTGATTTTAGAGGCGGAAGCACCGGGGAGCTGTTTTTT.

J is TRBJ1-3 and V is TRBV9, with 8 bases lining up with TRBD1. The CDR3 contains 16 residues. The trim removed 1 base at V and 0 bases at J, leaving 3 bases unmatched. In germline, CDR1 is SGDLS, CDR2 YYNGEE. CDR3 sequence reads: CASSVIGQGSGNTIYF. DNA for the CDR3: TGTGCCAGCAGCGTAATCGGACAGGGCTCTGGAAACACCATATATTTT. The variable domain in full, completed from reference TRBV9 and TRBJ1-3, reads DSGVTQTPKHLITATGQRVTLRCSPRSGDLSVYWYQQSLDQGLQFLIQYYNGEERAKGNILERFSAQQFPDLHSELNLSSLELGDSALYFCASSVIGQGSGNTIYFGEGSWLTVV.

The V and J genes are TRBV28 and TRBJ2-7, with 7 bases aligning to TRBD1. The CDR3 is 14 amino acids. With 6 bases clipped from V and 2 bases from J, the junction kept 7 bases outside the gene matches. Germline CDR1 and CDR2: MDHEN and SYDVKM. CDR3 bases: TGTGCCAGCAGCCGACAGGGAGATCCCTACGAGCAGTACTTC. This encodes CASSRQGDPYEQYF.

The rearrangement joins TRBV10-2 to TRBJ2-7; D possibly corresponds to TRBD1 (5 bases). This CDR3 region has 12 residues. Germline V gene sequence: CDR1 WSHSY, CDR2 SAAADI. The germline V and J ends were trimmed by 3 bases and 6 bases, with 9 bases remaining between them. The CDR3 coding sequence is TGCGCCAGCAGTGACAGGGTCGCCGAGCAGTACTTC. Translating gives CASSDRVAEQYF.

This rearrangement joins TRBV24-1 to TRBJ1-2, with D perhaps matching TRBD1 (6 bases). Germline V gives CDR1 KGHDR, CDR2 SFDVKD. The CDR3 is 14 amino acids. V lost 4 bases and J lost 6, with 14 bases in between. The CDR3 loop is CATSDPGQLDGYTF. CDR3 nucleotide sequence: TGTGCCACCAGTGACCCAGGACAGTTAGATGGCTACACCTTC.

The rearrangement links TRBV5-1 to TRBJ2-2; the match to TRBD2 covers 12 bases. Germline V lookup: CDR1 SGHRS, CDR2 YFSETQ. V lost 7 bases to trimming and J lost 7 bases; unmatched junction nucleotides: 5. The CDR3 is 14 residues long. This chain's CDR3 is CASRLAGVDGELFF. The CDR3 DNA reads TGCGCCAGCCGACTAGCGGGAGTCGACGGGGAGCTGTTTTTT.

The CDR3 region has the DNA TGTGCCACCCCGCGACTAGCGGCTAAGCTTACCTACGAGCAGTACTTC. Its protein is CATPRLAAKLTYEQYF. V is TRBV7-3 and J is TRBJ2-7, with 9 bases aligning to TRBD2. The CDR3 covers 16 residues. Trimming cost V 10 bases and J 2 bases; bases outside gene matches: 15. Germline CDR1 and CDR2: SGHTA and FQGTGA.

V and J are TRBV21-1 and TRBJ2-1; TRBD2 is the table's D call and was not checked against the DNA. TRBV21-1 is shown as a pseudogene. The CDR3 loop spans 19 amino acids. The DNA for the CDR3 is TGTGCCAGCAGCAAATTCGGGACAGCCGGGACTAGCGGGAAATATGAGCAGTTCTTC. Translation: CASSKFGTAGTSGKYEQFF.

The V gene is TRBV28, the J gene TRBJ2-1; 7 positions agree with TRBD2. The CDR3 extends over 15 amino acids. Germline CDR1 MDHEN, CDR2 SYDVKM. After removal of 6 bases from V and 3 bases from J, the junction contained 8 bases not matched to a gene. The CDR3 DNA sequence: TGTGCCAGCAGCCAGCTCAGCGGGATCTACAATGAGCAGTTCTTC. Protein sequence: CASSQLSGIYNEQFF.

The chain employs TRBV7-9 and TRBJ1-4, with a possible D match to TRBD1 (6 bases). V was pared by 1 base and J by 6 bases, with 15 bases between. This CDR3 contains 16 residues. Germline CDR1 SEHNR, CDR2 FQNEAQ (reference sequence). CDR3 in DNA: TGTGCCAGCAGCTTAGGGGCAGGGGACGAATATGAAAAACTGTTTTTT. Translated: CASSLGAGDEYEKLFF.

V usage is TRBV14 and J usage is TRBJ2-3; TRBD1 aligns across 8 bases. The V gene end was trimmed by 0 bases and the J gene end by 2 bases; junction bases not matched to a gene: 16. CDR1 is SGHDN and CDR2 is FVKESK in the germline V gene. The CDR3 loop spans 20 amino acids. In nucleotides, the CDR3 is TGTGCCAGCAGCCAAGACAGGGGGCGTTTAGTATTCCCACACACAGATACGCAGTATTTT. Its protein is CASSQDRGRLVFPHTDTQYF.

The chain links TRBV5-5 to TRBJ2-4; D might be TRBD1 (5 bases). The V end was cut by 2 bases, the J end by 1 base, with 7 bases between. Germline V lookup: CDR1 SGHKS, CDR2 YYEKEE (reference sequence). CDR3 length equals 14 residues. CDR3 nucleotides: TGTGCCAGCAGCTTCGACAGTGCCAAAAACATTCAGTACTTC. Its translation is CASSFDSAKNIQYF.

This chain links TRBV28 with TRBJ2-2; 9 positions match TRBD1. Germline V lookup: CDR1 MDHEN, CDR2 SYDVKM. The CDR3 is 15 amino acids. J gave up 4 bases and V 3 bases, and 3 bases lay outside the gene matches. The CDR3 loop is CASSFDRGGTGELFF. Written as DNA, the CDR3 is TGTGCCAGCAGTTTTGACAGGGGGGGCACCGGGGAGCTGTTTTTT.

The V and J genes are TRBV29-1 and TRBJ2-5; 7 nucleotides line up with TRBD1. Germline-derived CDR1 and CDR2 are SQVTM and ANQGSEA. The ends lost 6 bases at V and 6 bases at J; junction bases unmatched: 7. This CDR3 is 12 amino acids long. The CDR3, as DNA: TGCAGCGTCCCGACAGGGCGGAAGACCCAGTACTTC. It translates to CSVPTGRKTQYF.

V is TRBV28 and J is TRBJ1-5; 8 bases fit TRBD1. Germline-derived CDR1 and CDR2 are MDHEN and SYDVKM. The CDR3 contains 16 residues. V was pared by 6 bases and J by 3 bases, with 10 bases of the junction left unmatched. The chain's CDR3 is CASSPSGTGPNQPQHF. For the CDR3, the DNA is TGTGCCAGCAGCCCATCCGGGACAGGACCCAATCAGCCCCAGCATTTT.

This clone has a handful of counts. The CDR3 reads CASREQGSHGYTF. The CDR3, as DNA: TGTGCCAGCAGAGAACAGGGCAGTCATGGCTACACCTTC. The chain uses TRBV27 and TRBJ1-2; the D gene is possibly TRBD1 (6 bases). Germline V CDR1 and CDR2: MNHEY, SMNVEV (reference sequence). This CDR3 has 13 amino acids. Trimming removed 6 bases from V and 6 bases from J, with 14 bases in between.

This chain joins TRBV3-1 (or the pseudogene TRBV3-2) and TRBJ2-3; D gene uncertain. Trimming shortened V by 2 bases and J by 0 bases, and 15 bases separated the two germline ends. Looked up from germline, CDR1 is LGHDT and CDR2 is YNNKEL (reference sequence). The CDR3 runs 17 residues. DNA for the CDR3: TGTGCCAGCAGCCAATCGGGTTGGGTCTCTAGCACAGATACGCAGTATTTT. This translates into CASSQSGWVSSTDTQYF.

This clone came up a few times. The J gene is TRBJ1-1, the V gene TRBV2, with 9 nucleotides matching TRBD1. The J segment lost 6 bases and the V segment lost 6 bases, leaving 5 bases of the junction unmatched. This CDR3 contains 13 residues. The germline CDR1 and CDR2 sequences are SNHLY and FYNNEI. CDR3 in amino acids: CASSKQGAPEAFF. Here the CDR3 DNA reads TGTGCCAGCAGCAAACAGGGGGCCCCTGAAGCTTTCTTT.

This chain links TRBV19 with TRBJ2-2, with D possibly TRBD2 on 6 matching bases. The CDR3 contains 14 residues. Germline loops: CDR1 LNHDA, CDR2 SQIVND (reference sequence). V lost 7 bases and J lost 6, with 15 bases in between. The CDR3 DNA reads as TGTGCCAGTATGCAAAGGGGAGGATCCGGGGAGCTGTTTTTT. It codes for CASMQRGGSGELFF.

The chain joins TRBV6-1 to TRBJ2-5, with 9 bases identical to TRBD2. The CDR3 loop spans 16 amino acids. Unmatched junction bases numbered 11, after V lost 4 bases and J lost 5 bases. In germline, CDR1 is MNHNS, CDR2 SASEGT. For the CDR3, the DNA is TGTGCCAGCAGTGCGTTGGCGGGAGGGGGACGGGAGACCCAGTACTTC. Protein sequence: CASSALAGGGRETQYF.

This rearrangement joins TRBV5-6 to TRBJ2-7; possible D gene TRBD1, 6 bases. The CDR3 is made up of 13 amino acids. Germline CDR1 and CDR2: SGHDT and YYEEEE. With 4 bases removed from V and 7 bases from J, the gap between germline ends came to 15 bases. The CDR3 DNA is TGTGCCAGCAGCGCCGGACAGTTTCTTGAGCAGTACTTC. Translated, it gives CASSAGQFLEQYF. Drawing the rest from reference TRBV5-6 and TRBJ2-7, the complete variable domain is DAGVTQSPTHLIKTRGQQVTLRCSPKSGHDTVSWYQQALGQGPQFIFQYYEEEERQRGNFPDRFSGHQFPNYSSELNVNALLLGDSALYLCASSAGQFLEQYFGPGTRLTVT.

The rearrangement uses TRBV3-1 (or the pseudogene TRBV3-2) and TRBJ1-2; a weak D match, TRBD1 (5 bases). Trimming stripped 4 bases from V and 6 bases from J, with 12 bases between. CDR1 is LGHDT, CDR2 YNNKEL, per germline (reference sequence). This CDR3 comprises 13 residues. As DNA, the CDR3 is TGTGCCAGCAGCCTAGGGACTTCTGATGGCTACACCTTC. Its translation: CASSLGTSDGYTF.